Listed below are T cell receptor beta chains from one sample, sequenced in a study of shared clonotypes between healthy human individuals. The repertoire was sequenced with immunoSEQ multiplex PCR; TCRdb's copy has only in-frame clones and lacks some. Altogether roughly 2.1 million clones are present, about 92% being singletons, with the ten largest covering roughly 1.8%. The sequencing sample was made of naive CD8+ T cells from PBMCs. The receptors were gathered from a man younger than 35 in good health. Some clones in this sample may be carry-over from other donors' samples. CDR3s include the opening cysteine and the closing phenylalanine or tryptophan. Fields, in order: CDR3 DNA, CDR3 protein, D gene, clone size, J gene, V gene. The D gene is left open where the match is weak. Clone size is stated in some rows and not others, as once, few, many or a class when expanded.

CDR3nt: TGTGCCAGCACACGGACAGCCTACAATGAGCAGTTCTTC; CDR3aa: CASTRTAYNEQFF; d_gene: NA; abundance: NA; j_gene: TRBJ2-1; v_gene: TRBV28
CDR3nt: TGTGCCAGCAGCTGGCCCGGGACTTCTACAGATACGCAGTATTTT; CDR3aa: CASSWPGTSTDTQYF; d_gene: NA; abundance: NA; j_gene: TRBJ2-3; v_gene: TRBV5-4
CDR3nt: TGCAGCGTCACAACAAAGGCCTCCTATGGCTACACCTTC; CDR3aa: CSVTTKASYGYTF; d_gene: NA; abundance: NA; j_gene: TRBJ1-2; v_gene: TRBV29-1
CDR3nt: TGTGCCAGCAGCCAAGAGGACAGGTGGAACTATGGCTACACCTTC; CDR3aa: CASSQEDRWNYGYTF; d_gene: TRBD1; abundance: NA; j_gene: TRBJ1-2; v_gene: TRBV4-2
CDR3nt: TGCAGCGTTGAAGACGTGGAGGGGACCTCCTACAATGAGCAGTTCTTC; CDR3aa: CSVEDVEGTSYNEQFF; d_gene: NA; abundance: NA; j_gene: TRBJ2-1; v_gene: TRBV29-1
CDR3nt: TGTGCCAGTAGTTCGATGACCGGGACACCCATTCCCTACGAGCAGTACTTC; CDR3aa: CASSSMTGTPIPYEQYF; d_gene: NA; abundance: NA; j_gene: TRBJ2-7; v_gene: TRBV19
CDR3nt: TGTGCCTGGAGATCACTAGCGGGCGAACCTACAGATACGCAGTATTTT; CDR3aa: CAWRSLAGEPTDTQYF; d_gene: TRBD2; abundance: NA; j_gene: TRBJ2-3; v_gene: TRBV30
CDR3nt: TGTGCCAGCAGCTTAGGGGGTCAGGGGCCAGAGACCCAGTACTTC; CDR3aa: CASSLGGQGPETQYF; d_gene: NA; abundance: once; j_gene: TRBJ2-5; v_gene: TRBV7-8
CDR3nt: TGTGCCAGCAGCTTAGCCCCGAACCGGGACATCTACGAGCAGTACTTC; CDR3aa: CASSLAPNRDIYEQYF; d_gene: NA; abundance: NA; j_gene: TRBJ2-7; v_gene: TRBV7-9
CDR3nt: TGTGCCAGCAGCCCCCCTGGCAGGCCGCGGGGCGATGAGCAGTTCTTC; CDR3aa: CASSPPGRPRGDEQFF; d_gene: NA; abundance: NA; j_gene: TRBJ2-1; v_gene: TRBV5-6
CDR3nt: TGTGCCAGCAGCTGGGACATTAAAAACATTCAGTACTTC; CDR3aa: CASSWDIKNIQYF; d_gene: NA; abundance: NA; j_gene: TRBJ2-4; v_gene: TRBV7-9